The entry below describes one T cell receptor beta chain. No cognate antigen has been identified for it. No much larger clone exists at a distance of one base, and base qualities are not known. CDR1 and CDR2 (LNHDA, SQIVND) derive from the germline V gene (reference sequence). V loses 4 bases of germline sequence and J loses 8 bases, and the interval between the two ends is 11 bases. From cysteine to phenylalanine, the CDR3 is 13 amino acids long. CDR3 DNA is the only sequence kept; it has 39 bases, read in frame from the first base. The data originate from a study of Ad26.COV2.S vaccination and SARS-CoV-2 variants (dated by TCRdb to the early 2020s). As for the study more broadly: Vaccine-arm donors came from COV1001, a multicentre, randomized, double-blind, placebo-controlled phase I-IIa trial of Ad26.COV2.S in healthy adults. A total of 32 samples were included in the TCR-sequenced set, comprising about 20 Ad26.COV2.S vaccine recipients, 5 placebo recipients and 8 SARS-CoV-2 convalescent individuals. Blinding of investigators to trial group allocation was maintained during experiments and outcome assessment. TCRbeta repertoire sequencing served as the tool for gauging how specific and how broad the SARS-CoV-2-reactive T cell receptors were following Ad26.COV2.S vaccination. Ad26.COV2.S was administered intramuscularly at a dose of 5x10^10 or 1x10^11 viral particles, either as one shot or as two shots given 56 days apart. Participants in the trial were split at random into five groups of five each, receiving low-dose or high-dose Ad26.COV2.S once or twice, or else placebo on both occasions. Study-level results and caveats: Non-spike TCR breadth was comparable between vaccine and placebo recipients, consistent with the vaccine containing only spike. According to the authors, total T cell responses may have been underestimated by the TCR breadth and depth analyses. The study lacked the statistical power to compare responses across vaccine doses or regimens. After vaccination, substantial breadth of spike-specific CD8+ and CD4+ T cell responses was reported. Ad26.COV2.S recipients had higher spike-specific TCR breadth than placebo recipients (P = 0.0014).

TCRbeta CDR3 regions were sequenced with the immunoSEQ Assay. After extraction, genomic DNA underwent amplification by bias-controlled multiplex PCR, followed by high-throughput sequencing. On the study's bioinformatics: To quantify the absolute abundance of every unique TCRbeta CDR3 region, sequences were collapsed and filtered. T cell fraction was estimated by normalization of TCRbeta template counts to usable DNA, with usable DNA being measured through amplification of reference genes present in all nucleated cells. Repertoire TCRs were annotated as SARS-CoV-2-specific by exact matching of V gene, CDR3 amino acid sequence and J gene to a known reactive TCR set. The reference SARS-CoV-2 TCR set was obtained from MIRA and was filtered for enrichment in COVID-19-positive ImmuneCODE repertoires, whereby public or cross-reactive TCRs were removed. Using the MIRA antigens, annotated TCRs were further analysed by specific ORF or by position within an ORF. Breadth was defined as annotated unique rearrangements over total unique productive rearrangements; depth was the summed frequency of those rearrangements. TCR breadth was compared between groups using two-sided Wilcoxon rank-sum tests. The source is immuneACCESS, and TCRdb retained only in-frame sequences with V and J called. Part of the clones is not carried over; for the studies checked, unresolved V genes explain less than half of this, and the remainder is unexplained. That table is the source of V, J and clone size, and D and trimming were worked out from the DNA. The sample table lists 300,000 to 400,000 clones, 65% to 90% of them with a count of one. Clones ranked in the top ten supply around 10% of the sample.

What this sample's treatment or condition label stands for: over 15 received Ad26.COV2.S at low or high dose, single or two shots; roughly 5 received placebo; per-sample allocation not given. For vaccine and placebo recipients, repertoires were sequenced using samples collected on day 63 after the first injection. Between 29 July and 7 August 2020, Cohort 1b enrolled fewer than 30 adults aged 18-55 years at one site in Boston, USA. Ad26.COV2.S consisted of a replication-incompetent adenovirus type 26 vector by which a prefusion-stabilized SARS-CoV-2 spike protein from the original Wuhan strain was expressed.

The specimen was peripheral blood, collected in a trial of Ad26.COV2.S vaccine versus placebo. The sequence is built from TRBV19 and TRBJ1-4; perhaps TRBD1 is the D gene, with 5 bases matching. This clonotype was sampled from a person aged 18-65 years who received the Ad26.COV2.S COVID-19 vaccine or a placebo. CDR3 protein: CASSKTVFEKLFF. In nucleotides, the sequence is TGTGCCAGTAGTAAGACAGTTTTCGAAAAACTGTTTTTT. The full variable domain, completed from the reference TRBV19 and TRBJ1-4 proteins outside the CDR3, reads DGGITQSPKYLFRKEGQNVTLSCEQNLNHDAMYWYRQDPGQGLRLIYYSQIVNDFQKGDIAEGYSVSREKKESFPLTVTSAQKNPTAFYLCASSKTVFEKLFFGSGTQLSVL.